Listed below are T cell receptor beta chains from one sample, sequenced in a study of identical twins. MiXCR was run by TCRdb on the 5' RACE reads, yielding one entry per CDR3 protein. Here the sample spans 450,000 to 500,000 distinct CDR3 sequences, around 15% being singletons. These records were also assigned to another study, of yellow fever vaccine responses in identical twins.

The sequencing sample was made of CD4+ T cells sorted from blood. The receptors come from a woman in her late teens or twenties in good health. Each CDR3 is given with its conserved first and last residue. D genes are given only for firm matches. The listing skips clone size in some rows; elsewhere it reads once, few, many or a size class.

CDR3,DNA,J,D,size,V
CASSQVRGPLADTDTQYF,TGTGCCAGCAGCCAAGTTCGGGGGCCCTTAGCGGACACAGATACGCAGTATTTT,TRBJ2-3,-,-,TRBV14
CASSYSQWTSGIYEQFF,TGTGCCAGCAGTTACTCACAGTGGACTAGCGGGATATATGAGCAGTTCTTC,TRBJ2-1,TRBD2,-,TRBV6-5
CASSLGESTNEKLFF,TGTGCCAGCAGCTTAGGGGAGTCGACTAATGAAAAACTGTTTTTT,TRBJ1-4,-,-,TRBV7-9
CASSPETQNQPQHF,TGTGCCAGCAGCCCCGAAACCCAAAATCAGCCCCAGCATTTT,TRBJ1-5,-,many,TRBV3-1
CSARPGVYNEQFF,TGCAGTGCTAGGCCGGGCGTCTACAATGAGCAGTTCTTC,TRBJ2-1,-,-,TRBV20-1
CASSPDVARPDTQYF,TGCGCCAGCAGCCCCGACGTGGCCCGTCCAGATACGCAGTATTTT,TRBJ2-3,-,-,TRBV5-1
CASSSSGGDTDTQYF,TGTGCTAGCAGCTCTAGCGGGGGGGACACAGATACGCAGTATTTT,TRBJ2-3,TRBD2,-,TRBV7-7
CASRGRTSGTTQYF,TGTGCCAGCAGGGGAAGGACTAGCGGGACAACGCAGTATTTT,TRBJ2-3,TRBD2,-,TRBV6-1
CASSIDRGYFF,TGTGCCAGTAGTATAGACCGCGGGTATTTCTTT,TRBJ1-1,-,-,TRBV19
CSASLLAGVNEQYF,TGCAGTGCTAGCTTACTAGCGGGTGTGAACGAGCAGTACTTC,TRBJ2-7,TRBD2,-,TRBV20-1
CASSQAPRGEGQGEQFF,TGCGCCAGCAGCCAAGCCCCCCGGGGGGAGGGCCAGGGTGAGCAGTTCTTC,TRBJ2-1,TRBD2,few,TRBV4-1
CASIPEGTSVFHEQFF,TGTGCCAGCATCCCGGAAGGGACTAGCGTTTTCCATGAGCAGTTCTTC,TRBJ2-1,TRBD2,few,TRBV12-3/TRBV12-4
CASSTDRDSPYEQYF,TGTGCCAGCAGTACTGACAGGGATAGTCCCTACGAGCAGTACTTC,TRBJ2-7,TRBD1,-,TRBV28
CASSISGTSGRNEQFF,TGTGCCAGCAGCATTTCCGGGACTAGCGGCCGAAATGAGCAGTTCTTC,TRBJ2-1,TRBD2,-,TRBV7-9
CSARLWGLAGDTDTQYF,TGCAGTGCCCGACTGTGGGGGCTAGCGGGAGATACAGATACGCAGTATTTT,TRBJ2-3,TRBD2,few,TRBV20-1
CASSFWDVKTQYF,TGTGCCAGCAGTTTCTGGGACGTGAAGACCCAGTACTTC,TRBJ2-5,-,many,TRBV12-3/TRBV12-4
CSVTITGNTEAFF,TGCAGCGTAACAATAACAGGGAACACTGAAGCTTTCTTT,TRBJ1-1,-,few,TRBV29-1